This T cell receptor (beta chain) is from a study of cytomegalovirus exposure and HLA in healthy donors. Overall study findings and caveats: The classifier, whose performance was assessed in both the original and validation cohorts, reportedly diagnosed cytomegalovirus status with high specificity and sensitivity. The tendency of first-cohort TCR clusters to co-occur in the 120 or so validation repertoires emerged from a later analysis.

On this clone itself: Its antigen is not known.

Germline loops: CDR1 SGHTA, CDR2 FQGTGA. This CDR3 region has 13 residues. V was clipped by 5 bases and J by 0 bases, with 8 bases between them. The data were produced by immunoSEQ multiplex PCR, yet TCRdb's version contains in-frame clones alone and is incomplete. The sample lists 250,000 to 350,000 clones; 86% were seen once. The genes are TRBV7-3 and TRBJ2-7, with a possible D match to TRBD2 (5 bases). This clonotype was sampled from a woman under 30 in good health and CMV-seronegative. Sequencing used PBMCs. In nucleotides, the CDR3 is TGTGCCAGCAGCCCGGGATTCTCCTACGAGCAGTACTTC. Its protein is CASSPGFSYEQYF. Combining the CDR3 with reference TRBV7-3 and TRBJ2-7 gives the whole variable domain GAGVSQTPSNKVTEKGKYVELRCDPISGHTALYWYRQSLGQGPEFLIYFQGTGAADDSGLPNDRFFAVRPEGSVSTLKIQRTERGDSAVYLCASSPGFSYEQYFGPGTRLTVT.